A single sample is the source of the 24 T cell receptor beta chains below, sequenced in a study of identical twins. TCRdb redid the calling of the 5' RACE reads with MiXCR, one entry per CDR3 protein. Of 700,000 or so distinct CDR3 sequences listed, 21% are singletons. The data also belong to a second study, concerning T cells expressing NK-cell markers.

The sequencing sample was made of PBMCs. The receptor source for this set is a woman aged 18-29 years in good health.

This clonotype turned up a few times. The chain employs TRBV5-1 and TRBJ2-5; possible D gene TRBD2, 5 bases. The CDR3 covers 13 residues. CDR1 is SGHRS, CDR2 YFSETQ, per germline. Deletions cut 0 bases from V and 9 bases from J, with 12 bases between. In nucleotides, the CDR3 is TGCGCCAGCAGCTTGGGAGCTCAGAGGGCCCAGTACTTC. Translation: CASSLGAQRAQYF.

This chain links TRBV20-1 with TRBJ2-7; D not certain. Trimming cost V 6 bases and J 0 bases, with 12 bases left between them. Looked up from germline, CDR1 is DFQATT and CDR2 is SNEGSKA (reference sequence). This CDR3 comprises 13 residues. CDR3 DNA: TGCAGTGCCCACAGCGCTAGCTCCTACGAGCAGTACTTC. Translating it yields CSAHSASSYEQYF.

There are a few counts of this clonotype. The gene calls are TRBV5-1 and TRBJ2-1; D unresolved. The CDR3 consists of 15 residues. Trimming shortened V by 0 bases and J by 0 bases, and 7 bases separated the two germline ends. Germline V gene data show CDR1 as SGHRS and CDR2 as YFSETQ. The CDR3: CASSLEYSSYNEQFF. CDR3 bases: TGCGCCAGCAGCTTGGAATACAGCTCCTACAATGAGCAGTTCTTC.

The chain couples TRBV20-1 to TRBJ1-2; D gene ambiguous. V lost 7 bases and J 8 bases, leaving 11 bases between the germline ends. Germline values: CDR1 DFQATT, CDR2 SNEGSKA (reference sequence). The CDR3 covers 10 residues. The CDR3 bases are TGCAGTGTCCCCATCGGGGGCTACACCTTC. This codes for CSVPIGGYTF.

In this sample, this clonotype turned up a few times. The chain employs TRBV12-3 or TRBV12-4 and TRBJ1-1; D call uncertain. The V and J ends lost 5 bases and 6 bases respectively, with 7 bases between them. The CDR3 runs to 11 residues. As DNA, the CDR3 is TGTGCCAGCAGTGAGGTGGCTGAAGCTTTCTTT. This encodes CASSEVAEAFF.

The V and J genes are TRBV2 and TRBJ2-7; no clear D gene. The germline V gene has CDR1 SNHLY and CDR2 FYNNEI. Trimming stripped 4 bases from V and 5 bases from J, with 15 bases between. CDR3 length equals 14 residues. The CDR3 DNA is TGTGCCAGCAGTGGAGGTGACTTCGTCCACGAGCAGTACTTC. It encodes CASSGGDFVHEQYF.

V and J are TRBV30 and TRBJ2-2, with D unresolved. This CDR3 spans 12 amino acids. V lost 0 bases, J lost 8 bases, and 7 bases lay in between. CDR1 is GTSNPN, CDR2 SVGIG, per germline (reference sequence). DNA of the CDR3: TGTGCCTGGAGTGTACCCGCGGGGGAGCTGTTTTTT. Protein: CAWSVPAGELFF.

The DNA for the CDR3 is TGTGCCAGCAGCATCGGTAGCGGGGGGAGGGAGACCCAGTACTTC. Its protein is CASSIGSGGRETQYF. The chain couples TRBV6-1 to TRBJ2-5; TRBD2 matches 10 bases. The CDR3 extends over 15 amino acids. CDR1 is MNHNS, CDR2 SASEGT, per germline. Trimming took 6 bases from V and 5 from J; bases not matched to a gene: 9.

The sample holds a few counts of this clonotype. Here the CDR3 DNA reads TGTGCCACCACACAGGGGAGCTCCTACGAGCAGTACTTC. Translation: CATTQGSSYEQYF. This chain joins TRBV18 and TRBJ2-7; 7 positions agree with TRBD1. This CDR3 has 13 residues. V was clipped by 10 bases and J by 0 bases; unmatched bases: 6. Germline values: CDR1 KGHSH, CDR2 LQKENI.

This clonotype was seen repeatedly, ten times or more. The chain combines TRBV18 with TRBJ1-1; D might be TRBD1 (5 bases). This CDR3 has 14 amino acids. Germline-derived CDR1 and CDR2 are KGHSH and LQKENI. Trimming removed 4 bases at V and 1 base at J, with 10 bases between. CDR3 protein: CASSLGAQNTEAFF. The CDR3 DNA reads TGTGCCAGCTCACTAGGGGCCCAGAACACTGAAGCTTTCTTT.

The chain recombines TRBV10-3 with TRBJ2-1, with 7 bases lining up with TRBD2. Trimming removed 4 bases from V and 10 bases from J; junction bases left unmatched: 1. CDR1 is ENHRY, CDR2 SYGVKD, per germline. The CDR3 spans 11 residues. The CDR3 bases are TGTGCCATCAGTGCCGGGGGGGAGCAGTTCTTC. Protein: CAISAGGEQFF.

In its sample, this clonotype was seen many times. The V call is TRBV12-3 or TRBV12-4, the J call TRBJ2-5; 7 bases align to TRBD1. The CDR3 sequence is 17 residues long. J gave up 2 bases and V 0 bases, and 9 bases lay outside the gene matches. CDR3 amino acids: CASSLAERTGYQETQYF. The CDR3, as DNA: TGTGCCAGCAGTTTAGCCGAGAGGACAGGTTATCAAGAGACCCAGTACTTC.

The genes are TRBV12-3 or TRBV12-4 and TRBJ1-2; no clear D. This CDR3 spans 13 amino acids. Trimming took 3 bases from V and 5 from J, leaving 10 bases between them. CDR3 nucleotides: TGTGCCAGCAGTTTGGGATCAGTGTATGGCTACACCTTC. The encoded protein is CASSLGSVYGYTF.

V is TRBV5-1 and J is TRBJ2-2, with D unresolved. CDR1 and CDR2 from the germline V gene are SGHRS and YFSETQ. The CDR3 runs to 13 residues. Trimming pared 5 bases from V and 3 bases from J, leaving 8 bases between. The CDR3, as DNA: TGCGCCAGCAGTCACAGCCACACCGGGGAGCTGTTTTTT. Translating gives CASSHSHTGELFF.

The chain combines TRBV9 with TRBJ2-3; D call uncertain. The CDR3 length is 15 residues. CDR1 is SGDLS and CDR2 is YYNGEE in the germline V gene. Trimming took off 7 bases at V and 0 bases at J, with 15 bases between the two ends. The CDR3, as DNA: TGTGCCAGCGCACGCAGCGCCGGGAGCACAGATACGCAGTATTTT. It is translated as CASARSAGSTDTQYF. Variable domain in full (rest from reference TRBV9 and TRBJ2-3): DSGVTQTPKHLITATGQRVTLRCSPRSGDLSVYWYQQSLDQGLQFLIQYYNGEERAKGNILERFSAQQFPDLHSELNLSSLELGDSALYFCASARSAGSTDTQYFGPGTRLTVL.

This clonotype was counted only a few times. The V call is TRBV7-9, the J call TRBJ2-1, with D hard to call. V lost 2 bases and J 2 bases, leaving 10 bases between the germline ends. CDR1 is SEHNR, CDR2 FQNEAQ, per germline (reference sequence). The CDR3 loop spans 15 amino acids. CDR3 amino acids: CASSLSVGTYNEQFF. The CDR3 nucleotides are TGTGCCAGCAGCTTATCAGTGGGGACCTACAATGAGCAGTTCTTC.

The chain has TRBV3-1 and TRBJ2-2; D not resolved. Germline lookup yields CDR1 LGHDT and CDR2 YNNKEL (reference sequence). Trimming stripped 3 bases from V and 2 bases from J, with 7 bases between. The CDR3 totals 14 residues. The CDR3 DNA follows: TGTGCCAGCAGCCAGATCACTAACACCGGGGAGCTGTTTTTT. This gives the protein CASSQITNTGELFF.

The rearrangement joins TRBV29-1 to TRBJ2-2; D is possibly TRBD1 or TRBD2 (5 bases each). Trimming cost V 4 bases and J 5 bases, with 14 bases left between them. The CDR3 consists of 14 residues. The germline CDR1 and CDR2 sequences are SQVTM and ANQGSEA. CDR3 loop: CSVVDGAFTGELFF. The CDR3 DNA reads TGCAGCGTTGTGGACGGGGCATTTACCGGGGAGCTGTTTTTT.

This clonotype was recorded a few times. The CDR3 loop reads CASSPSGNGETQYF. The CDR3, as DNA: TGTGCCAGCAGCCCCTCGGGGAATGGAGAGACCCAGTACTTC. The rearrangement links TRBV7-3 to TRBJ2-5; D may be TRBD2 (5 bases). The length of the CDR3 is 14 residues. Looked up from germline, CDR1 is SGHTA and CDR2 is FQGTGA. Trimming cost V 5 bases and J 4 bases, with 14 bases left between them.

This clonotype has a handful of counts. The V and J genes are TRBV12-3 or TRBV12-4 and TRBJ2-3; tentative D call: TRBD1 (5 bases). The CDR3 extends over 14 amino acids. Trimming removed 5 bases from V and 4 bases from J, with 13 bases in between. The CDR3 protein is CASSMQGLADTQYF. In nucleotides, the CDR3 is TGTGCCAGCAGTATGCAGGGATTGGCAGATACGCAGTATTTT.

The genes are TRBV12-3 or TRBV12-4 and TRBJ2-1; no reliable D call. Trimming stripped 1 base from V and 9 bases from J, with 7 bases between. The CDR3 covers 12 residues. In nucleotides, the CDR3 is TGTGCCAGCAGTTTAGGGCCGGGTGAGCAGTTCTTC. This encodes CASSLGPGEQFF.

Here the CDR3 reads CASSQDSHRQETQYF. As DNA, the CDR3 is TGTGCCAGCAGCCAAGATTCACACCGACAAGAGACCCAGTACTTC. The V gene is TRBV3-1, the J gene TRBJ2-5; no firm D call. Deletions cut 0 bases from V and 2 bases from J, with 10 bases between. Germline V gene data show CDR1 as LGHDT and CDR2 as YNNKEL (reference sequence). The CDR3 consists of 15 residues.

The table lists this clonotype with many counts. J is TRBJ2-1 and V is TRBV5-1, with TRBD2 as a possible D gene (6 bases). The CDR3 is 13 residues long. From germline, CDR1 is SGHRS and CDR2 YFSETQ. Trimming shortened V by 2 bases and J by 5 bases, and 8 bases separated the two germline ends. CDR3 bases: TGCGCCAGCAGCTTAACTAGCCACAATGAGCAGTTCTTC. This sequence encodes CASSLTSHNEQFF.

This clonotype was detected only a few times. The J gene is TRBJ1-1, the V gene TRBV29-1; a weak D match, TRBD1 (5 bases). Germline CDR1 and CDR2: SQVTM and ANQGSEA. The CDR3 covers 11 residues. Trimming took off 6 bases at V and 13 bases at J, with 18 bases between the two ends. The CDR3 DNA sequence: TGCAGCGTCACCAACTACAGGAGCTATTTCTTT. Its translation: CSVTNYRSYFF.